This TCR beta chain appears in the sequencing data of a study of blood T cell repertoires in COVID-19. Seattle's enrolled individuals joined amid active infection and were then monitored longitudinally. Clones were read by immunoSEQ multiplex PCR, and TCRdb kept only the in-frame ones, dropping some. The sample lists roughly 120,000 clones, around 70% seen once, with approximately 5.9% in the top ten. The material sequenced was peripheral blood. The clonotype comes from a man older than 75 with COVID-19, enrolled during active disease.

CDR3 sequence (DNA): TGCGCCAGCAGCTGGACAGGGGAACTTAATTCACCCCTCCACTTT. Amino acids: CASSWTGELNSPLHF. The genes are TRBV5-1 and TRBJ1-6; TRBD1 aligns across 9 bases. This CDR3 comprises 15 residues. In germline, CDR1 is SGHRS, CDR2 YFSETQ. The junction had 4 bases not matched to a gene; V was cut back by 3 bases and J by 6 bases.